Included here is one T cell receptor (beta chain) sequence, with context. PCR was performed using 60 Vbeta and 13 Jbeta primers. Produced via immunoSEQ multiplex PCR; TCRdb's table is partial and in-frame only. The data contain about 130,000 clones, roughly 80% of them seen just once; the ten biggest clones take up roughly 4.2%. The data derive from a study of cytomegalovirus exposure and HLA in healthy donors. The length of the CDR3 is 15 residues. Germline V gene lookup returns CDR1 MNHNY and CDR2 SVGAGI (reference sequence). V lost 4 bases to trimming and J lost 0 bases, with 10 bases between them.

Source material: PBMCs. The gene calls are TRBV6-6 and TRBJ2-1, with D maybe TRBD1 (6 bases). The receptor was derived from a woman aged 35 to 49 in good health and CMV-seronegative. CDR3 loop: CASSSGTSSYNEQFF. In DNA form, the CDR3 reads TGTGCCAGCAGTTCCGGGACAAGCTCCTACAATGAGCAGTTCTTC.